Below are 13 T cell receptor beta chains sequenced from a single sample in a study of blood T cell repertoires in COVID-19. Here immunoSEQ multiplex PCR was the method, and the copy in TCRdb shows in-frame clones only, minus some. The data show about 94,000 clones, around 67% seen once. Sequencing was performed on peripheral blood. These receptors were taken from a man between 65 and 85 years old with COVID-19, enrolled during active disease.

The chain combines TRBV5-4 with TRBJ2-1; 7 positions match TRBD2. There are 15 residues in the CDR3. The V segment lost 6 bases and the J segment 4 bases; nucleotides outside the gene matches: 10. Germline assignment: CDR1 SGHNT and CDR2 YYREEE (reference sequence). The CDR3 DNA is TGTGCCAGCATGGAGGCAGCGGGATTTTACAATGAGCAGTTCTTC. Translation gives CASMEAAGFYNEQFF.

This clone was counted ten times or more. This chain joins TRBV19 and TRBJ2-7, with D perhaps TRBD2 (6 bases). V lost 5 bases and J 5 bases, leaving 19 bases between the germline ends. The length of the CDR3 is 15 residues. Germline-derived CDR1 and CDR2 are LNHDA and SQIVND (reference sequence). The chain's CDR3 is CASSPGGGRSDEQYF. The CDR3 DNA follows: TGTGCCAGTAGTCCTGGTGGAGGGAGAAGCGACGAGCAGTACTTC.

The chain carries TRBV7-9 and TRBJ2-1; 11 bases agree with TRBD2. This CDR3 has 16 amino acids. V shed 5 bases, J shed 3 bases, and the junction held 6 bases outside the gene matches. Germline assignment: CDR1 SEHNR and CDR2 FQNEAQ (reference sequence). The CDR3, as DNA: TGTGCCAGCAGCACCCAGACTAGCGGGAACTACAATGAGCAGTTCTTC. Translated, it gives CASSTQTSGNYNEQFF.

This clone was recorded only once. V gene TRBV5-1 combines with J gene TRBJ2-3, with a tentative D call TRBD2 (7 bases). Trimming cost V 0 bases and J 4 bases, with 12 bases left between them. Germline V gene sequence: CDR1 SGHRS, CDR2 YFSETQ. The CDR3 extends over 15 amino acids. CDR3 nucleotides: TGCGCCAGCAGCTTGGCTAGGGGGGGGCCAGATACGCAGTATTTT. Translating gives CASSLARGGPDTQYF.

The gene calls are TRBV28 and TRBJ1-1; the D gene is possibly TRBD1 (5 bases). The CDR3 has 13 residues. The germline V gene encodes CDR1 MDHEN and CDR2 SYDVKM. The V end was cut by 5 bases, the J end by 3 bases, with 10 bases between. DNA for the CDR3: TGTGCCAGCAGTCCGGGGGATCACACTGAAGCTTTCTTT. This translates into CASSPGDHTEAFF.

This clone was counted a few times. The chain employs TRBV10-1 and TRBJ1-2; TRBD1 matches at 7 bases. Per germline, CDR1 WNHNN and CDR2 SYGVQD (reference sequence). The CDR3 length is 13 residues. V lost 4 bases, J lost 4 bases, and 3 bases stayed unmatched. The CDR3 coding sequence is TGCGCCAGCAGTGTGGGACAGACCTATGGCTACACCTTC. Protein sequence: CASSVGQTYGYTF.

The chain combines TRBV5-1 with TRBJ2-5, with 8 bases fitting TRBD1. Germline CDR1 is SGHRS and CDR2 is YFSETQ. CDR3 length: 15 residues. The junction had 5 bases not matched to a gene; V was cut back by 3 bases and J by 1 base. CDR3 DNA sequence: TGCGCCAGCAGCTCGACAGGGGCCAGCCAAGAGACCCAGTACTTC. The encoded protein is CASSSTGASQETQYF.

The chain couples TRBV12-3 or TRBV12-4 to TRBJ2-7; tentative D call: TRBD1 (5 bases). Trimming cost V 5 bases and J 2 bases, with 10 bases left between them. This CDR3 is 13 amino acids long. The CDR3 sequence is CASSRQTTYEQYF. The CDR3 nucleotides read TGTGCCAGCAGTCGACAGACCACCTACGAGCAGTACTTC.

This chain connects TRBV11-2 to TRBJ2-7; a weak D match, TRBD2 (6 bases). CDR3 length equals 14 residues. Looked up from germline, CDR1 is SGHAT and CDR2 is FQNNGV. Trimming shortened V by 1 base and J by 2 bases, and 9 bases separated the two germline ends. The CDR3: CASSLVGLPYEQYF. As DNA, the CDR3 is TGTGCCAGCAGCTTAGTTGGACTACCCTACGAGCAGTACTTC.

The chain combines TRBV7-2 with TRBJ2-7; 7 nucleotides agree with TRBD1. Germline CDR1 SGHTA, CDR2 FQGNSA. This CDR3 has 15 residues. The ends lost 1 base at V and 1 base at J; junction bases unmatched: 4. CDR3 sequence: CASSLDHRGSYEQYF. CDR3 bases: TGTGCCAGCAGCTTAGACCACAGGGGTTCCTACGAGCAGTACTTC.

This clone was counted only a few times. V is TRBV4-2 and J is TRBJ2-3; TRBD2 is a possible D gene (6 bases). CDR1 is LGHNA, CDR2 YNFKEQ, per germline. The V end was cut by 0 bases, the J end by 1 base, with 14 bases between. This CDR3 spans 17 amino acids. The CDR3 reads CASSQDVFPSGTDTQYF. The CDR3 DNA is TGTGCCAGCAGCCAAGATGTTTTTCCTAGCGGCACAGATACGCAGTATTTT.

This chain connects TRBV5-4 to TRBJ2-3; 11 bases fit TRBD2. Germline CDR1 reads SGHNT; CDR2 reads YYREEE (reference sequence). CDR3 length: 18 residues. V was pared by 0 bases and J by 6 bases, with 12 bases of the junction left unmatched. The CDR3, as DNA: TGTGCCAGCAGCTTGGTACTAGCGGGAGATTTGGGGCGGGATACGCAGTATTTT. Translated: CASSLVLAGDLGRDTQYF. The full variable domain, completed using reference TRBV5-4 and TRBJ2-3, is ETGVTQSPTHLIKTRGQQVTLRCSSQSGHNTVSWYQQALGQGPQFIFQYYREEENGRGNFPPRFSGLQFPNYSSELNVNALELDDSALYLCASSLVLAGDLGRDTQYFGPGTRLTVL.

This chain links TRBV30 with TRBJ1-2; no definite D call. Germline CDR1 is GTSNPN and CDR2 is SVGIG (reference sequence). V was clipped by 2 bases and J by 7 bases, with 8 bases between them. There are 11 residues in the CDR3. CDR3 bases: TGTGCCTGGAGTCTCGGGGTTGGCTACACCTTC. This encodes CAWSLGVGYTF.